The rows below give T cell receptor beta chains drawn from one sample of a study of Tregs in tolerant kidney transplant recipients. TCRdb keeps only in-frame clones here, not all; method: immunoSEQ multiplex PCR. The sample consists of approximately 75,000 clones, approximately 90% of them appearing once. This sample comprised Tregs from blood, obtained before the transplant. The receptors derive from a human donor who received a combined kidney and bone marrow transplant. Both conserved end residues are part of each CDR3. A D gene is named only where the DNA matches it firmly. Where a row states a size, it is once, few, many or the class of an expanded clone; other rows omit it.

J gene: TRBJ1-3; D gene: -; V gene: TRBV18; clone size: -; CDR3 length: 14; CDR3 protein: CASRGPVSGNTIYF; CDR3 DNA: TGTGCCAGCAGAGGCCCAGTCTCTGGAAACACCATATATTTT
J gene: TRBJ1-2; D gene: -; V gene: TRBV2; clone size: -; CDR3 length: 12; CDR3 protein: CASSPGRYGYTF; CDR3 DNA: TGTGCCAGCAGTCCAGGGCGCTATGGCTACACCTTC
J gene: TRBJ1-2; D gene: TRBD1; V gene: TRBV7-2; clone size: once; CDR3 length: 16; CDR3 protein: CASSPPGQGAYYGYTF; CDR3 DNA: TGTGCCAGCAGCCCTCCGGGACAGGGGGCCTACTATGGCTACACCTTC
J gene: TRBJ2-5; D gene: -; V gene: TRBV2; clone size: -; CDR3 length: 10; CDR3 protein: CASSKETQYF; CDR3 DNA: TGTGCCAGCAGCAAAGAGACCCAGTACTTC
J gene: TRBJ2-2; D gene: TRBD1; V gene: TRBV7-3; clone size: -; CDR3 length: 15; CDR3 protein: CASSLQGANTGELFF; CDR3 DNA: TGTGCCAGCAGCTTACAGGGGGCGAACACCGGGGAGCTGTTTTTT
J gene: TRBJ2-3; D gene: TRBD2; V gene: TRBV9; clone size: -; CDR3 length: 15; CDR3 protein: CASSASGYSTDTQYF; CDR3 DNA: TGTGCCAGCAGCGCTAGCGGGTATTCCACAGATACGCAGTATTTT
J gene: TRBJ2-3; D gene: TRBD2; V gene: TRBV11-3; clone size: once; CDR3 length: 16; CDR3 protein: CASSLGASGSTDTQYF; CDR3 DNA: TGTGCCAGCAGCTTAGGGGCTAGCGGGAGTACAGATACGCAGTATTTT
J gene: TRBJ1-2; D gene: -; V gene: TRBV6-1; clone size: -; CDR3 length: 13; CDR3 protein: CASSGHISYGYTF; CDR3 DNA: TGTGCCAGCAGTGGCCATATAAGCTATGGCTACACCTTC
J gene: TRBJ2-7; D gene: TRBD1; V gene: TRBV30; clone size: -; CDR3 length: 14; CDR3 protein: CAWSVGQGLTEQYF; CDR3 DNA: TGTGCCTGGAGTGTGGGACAGGGGCTGACCGAGCAGTACTTC
J gene: TRBJ1-2; D gene: -; V gene: TRBV18; clone size: -; CDR3 length: 13; CDR3 protein: CASSREGNYGYTF; CDR3 DNA: TGTGCCAGCTCACGTGAGGGGAACTATGGCTACACCTTC
J gene: TRBJ2-1; D gene: TRBD2; V gene: TRBV4-1; clone size: -; CDR3 length: 20; CDR3 protein: CASSQDNFGGGRSSYNEQFF; CDR3 DNA: TGCGCCAGCAGCCAAGATAATTTTGGGGGCGGGAGGAGCTCCTACAATGAGCAGTTCTTC
J gene: TRBJ2-3; D gene: -; V gene: TRBV10-3; clone size: -; CDR3 length: 15; CDR3 protein: CAISEQESDTDTQYF; CDR3 DNA: TGTGCCATCAGTGAGCAGGAGTCGGACACAGATACGCAGTATTTT
J gene: TRBJ2-3; D gene: -; V gene: TRBV6-5; clone size: -; CDR3 length: 15; CDR3 protein: CASSYVGVRTDTQYF; CDR3 DNA: TGTGCCAGCAGTTACGTAGGCGTCCGCACAGATACGCAGTATTTT
J gene: TRBJ2-3; D gene: -; V gene: TRBV29-1; clone size: -; CDR3 length: 12; CDR3 protein: CSARQGTDTQYF; CDR3 DNA: TGCAGCGCCCGACAGGGCACAGATACGCAGTATTTT
J gene: TRBJ2-1; D gene: TRBD2; V gene: TRBV5-4; clone size: -; CDR3 length: 15; CDR3 protein: CASSLRSGRGLEQFF; CDR3 DNA: TGTGCCAGCAGCTTAAGAAGCGGGAGGGGTCTTGAGCAGTTCTTC
J gene: TRBJ1-5; D gene: TRBD1; V gene: TRBV5-1; clone size: -; CDR3 length: 14; CDR3 protein: CASSRTGLGQPQHF; CDR3 DNA: TGCGCCAGCAGCCGGACAGGGCTTGGTCAGCCCCAGCATTTT
J gene: TRBJ1-3; D gene: -; V gene: TRBV28; clone size: -; CDR3 length: 16; CDR3 protein: CASSPVGGVSGNTIYF; CDR3 DNA: TGTGCCAGCAGTCCAGTGGGAGGGGTATCAGGAAACACCATATATTTT
J gene: TRBJ2-1; D gene: -; V gene: TRBV27; clone size: once; CDR3 length: 16; CDR3 protein: CASSLLGSSSYNEQFF; CDR3 DNA: TGTGCCAGCAGCCTGTTAGGCTCCAGCTCCTACAATGAGCAGTTCTTC
J gene: TRBJ2-3; D gene: TRBD1; V gene: TRBV19; clone size: once; CDR3 length: 13; CDR3 protein: CASSRGSLDTQYF; CDR3 DNA: TGTGCCAGTAGCAGGGGGTCACTGGATACGCAGTATTTT
J gene: TRBJ1-5; D gene: -; V gene: TRBV28; clone size: -; CDR3 length: 16; CDR3 protein: CASSLWKGVPNQPQHF; CDR3 DNA: TGTGCCAGCAGTTTATGGAAGGGAGTTCCCAATCAGCCCCAGCATTTT
J gene: TRBJ2-3; D gene: TRBD1; V gene: TRBV6-1; clone size: -; CDR3 length: 15; CDR3 protein: CASSTGQGITDTQYF; CDR3 DNA: TGTGCCAGTTCCACGGGACAGGGCATCACAGATACGCAGTATTTT
J gene: TRBJ2-1; D gene: TRBD2; V gene: TRBV10-1; clone size: -; CDR3 length: 16; CDR3 protein: CASSESAGGPRYEQFF; CDR3 DNA: TGCGCCAGCAGTGAGTCGGCGGGAGGGCCGAGGTATGAGCAGTTCTTC
J gene: TRBJ1-4; D gene: -; V gene: TRBV6-1; clone size: -; CDR3 length: 16; CDR3 protein: CASSVKGWGSKEKLFF; CDR3 DNA: TGTGCCAGCAGTGTAAAAGGATGGGGGAGCAAAGAAAAACTGTTTTTT
J gene: TRBJ1-6; D gene: -; V gene: TRBV27; clone size: -; CDR3 length: 15; CDR3 protein: CASSGGQTYNSPLHF; CDR3 DNA: TGTGCCAGCAGCGGCGGACAGACTTATAATTCACCCCTCCACTTT
J gene: TRBJ2-7; D gene: TRBD2; V gene: TRBV7-3; clone size: -; CDR3 length: 14; CDR3 protein: CASSPLAGAYEQYF; CDR3 DNA: TGTGCCAGCAGCCCACTAGCGGGAGCCTACGAGCAGTACTTC
J gene: TRBJ1-1; D gene: TRBD1; V gene: TRBV9; clone size: -; CDR3 length: 17; CDR3 protein: CASSDGTGGSVSTEAFF; CDR3 DNA: TGTGCCAGCAGCGACGGGACAGGGGGCTCGGTAAGCACTGAAGCTTTCTTT
J gene: TRBJ1-2; D gene: -; V gene: TRBV28; clone size: -; CDR3 length: 14; CDR3 protein: CASRPGLTAGGYTF; CDR3 DNA: TGTGCCAGCAGACCGGGCCTCACCGCTGGCGGCTACACCTTC
J gene: TRBJ2-5; D gene: -; V gene: TRBV4-2; clone size: -; CDR3 length: 13; CDR3 protein: CASSPSGKETQYF; CDR3 DNA: TGTGCCAGCAGCCCAAGCGGAAAGGAAACCCAGTACTTC
J gene: TRBJ2-1; D gene: TRBD2; V gene: TRBV29-1; clone size: -; CDR3 length: 14; CDR3 protein: CSVRLAGGPGEQFF; CDR3 DNA: TGCAGCGTGAGACTAGCGGGAGGGCCAGGGGAGCAGTTCTTC
J gene: TRBJ2-1; D gene: -; V gene: TRBV7-5; clone size: -; CDR3 length: 17; CDR3 protein: CARSFIWGPYSYNEQFF; CDR3 DNA: TGTGCCAGAAGCTTTATCTGGGGGCCTTATTCGTACAATGAGCAGTTCTTC
J gene: TRBJ2-7; D gene: TRBD1; V gene: TRBV10-3; clone size: -; CDR3 length: 12; CDR3 protein: CAISRTGDEQYF; CDR3 DNA: TGTGCCATCAGCAGGACAGGGGACGAGCAGTACTTC
J gene: TRBJ2-7; D gene: -; V gene: TRBV27; clone size: -; CDR3 length: 17; CDR3 protein: CASSLSLLTARSYEQYF; CDR3 DNA: TGTGCCAGCAGTTTATCCCTCCTGACAGCCCGCTCCTACGAGCAGTACTTC
J gene: TRBJ2-6; D gene: -; V gene: TRBV19; clone size: -; CDR3 length: 17; CDR3 protein: CASNGRTVLSGANVLTF; CDR3 DNA: TGTGCCAGTAACGGCCGGACAGTTCTCTCTGGGGCCAACGTCCTGACTTTC
J gene: TRBJ2-7; D gene: -; V gene: TRBV2; clone size: -; CDR3 length: 16; CDR3 protein: CASSLARDNGLFEQYF; CDR3 DNA: TGTGCCAGCAGCCTCGCCCGGGACAATGGACTCTTCGAGCAGTACTTC
J gene: TRBJ2-7; D gene: TRBD2; V gene: TRBV5-1; clone size: once; CDR3 length: 16; CDR3 protein: CASRLAGGLLSYEQYF; CDR3 DNA: TGCGCCAGCAGACTAGCGGGAGGGCTACTCTCCTACGAGCAGTACTTC
J gene: TRBJ2-7; D gene: -; V gene: TRBV28; clone size: -; CDR3 length: 11; CDR3 protein: CASAIRYEQYF; CDR3 DNA: TGTGCCTCGGCCATTAGGTACGAGCAGTACTTC
J gene: TRBJ2-3; D gene: -; V gene: TRBV28; clone size: -; CDR3 length: 16; CDR3 protein: CASSLRSSPNTDTQYF; CDR3 DNA: TGTGCCAGCAGTTTACGGAGCAGTCCTAACACAGATACGCAGTATTTT
J gene: TRBJ2-5; D gene: -; V gene: TRBV2; clone size: -; CDR3 length: 14; CDR3 protein: CASSELDQGSLQDF; CDR3 DNA: TGTGCCAGCAGTGAATTGGATCAAGGGTCACTCCAAGACTTC